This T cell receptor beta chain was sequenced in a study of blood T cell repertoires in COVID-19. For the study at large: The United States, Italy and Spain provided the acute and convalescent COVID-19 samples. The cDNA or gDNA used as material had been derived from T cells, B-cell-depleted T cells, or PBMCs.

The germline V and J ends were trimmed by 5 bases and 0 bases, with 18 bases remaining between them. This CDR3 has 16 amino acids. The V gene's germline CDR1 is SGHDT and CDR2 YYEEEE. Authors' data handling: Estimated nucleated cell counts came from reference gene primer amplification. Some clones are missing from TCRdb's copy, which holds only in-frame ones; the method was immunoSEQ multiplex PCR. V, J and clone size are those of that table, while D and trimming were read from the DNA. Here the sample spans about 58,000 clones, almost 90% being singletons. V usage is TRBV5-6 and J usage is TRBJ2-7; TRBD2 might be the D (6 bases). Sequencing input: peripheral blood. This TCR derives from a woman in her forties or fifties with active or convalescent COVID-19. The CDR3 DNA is TGTGCCAGCAGGTTCAGACCTAGCGTGCGCTCCTACGAGCAGTACTTC. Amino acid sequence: CASRFRPSVRSYEQYF.